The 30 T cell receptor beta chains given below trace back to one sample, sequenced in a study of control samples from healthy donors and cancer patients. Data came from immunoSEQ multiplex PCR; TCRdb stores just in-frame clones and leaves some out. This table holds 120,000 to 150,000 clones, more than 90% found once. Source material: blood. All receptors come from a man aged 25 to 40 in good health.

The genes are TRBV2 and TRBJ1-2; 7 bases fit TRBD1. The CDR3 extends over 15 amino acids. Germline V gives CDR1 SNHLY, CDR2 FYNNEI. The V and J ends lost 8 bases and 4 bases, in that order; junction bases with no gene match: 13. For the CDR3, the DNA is TGTGCCAGCGACACTGGACAGGTTAGAGGCTATGGCTACACCTTC. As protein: CASDTGQVRGYGYTF.

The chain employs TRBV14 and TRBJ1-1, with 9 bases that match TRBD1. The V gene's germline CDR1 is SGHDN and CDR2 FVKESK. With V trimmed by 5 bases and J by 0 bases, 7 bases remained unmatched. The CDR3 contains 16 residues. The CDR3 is CASSTGQGILNTEAFF. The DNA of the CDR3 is TGTGCCAGCAGCACGGGACAGGGTATTTTGAACACTGAAGCTTTCTTT.

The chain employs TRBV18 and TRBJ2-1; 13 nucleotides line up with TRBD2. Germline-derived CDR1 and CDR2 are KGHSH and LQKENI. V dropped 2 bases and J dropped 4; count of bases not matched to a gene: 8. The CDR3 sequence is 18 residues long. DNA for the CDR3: TGTGCCAGCTCACCATTTCTACTAGCGGGGGGGATTTACAATGAGCAGTTCTTC. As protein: CASSPFLLAGGIYNEQFF.

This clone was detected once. The DNA for the CDR3 is TGTGCCAGCAGCCCGCTAGCGGCAGATACGCAGTATTTT. It specifies CASSPLAADTQYF. The genes are TRBV7-7 and TRBJ2-3; 7 bases align to TRBD2. This CDR3 comprises 13 residues. J was trimmed by 4 bases and V by 5 bases; bases with no gene match: 3. Germline CDR1 SSHAT, CDR2 FNYEAQ (reference sequence).

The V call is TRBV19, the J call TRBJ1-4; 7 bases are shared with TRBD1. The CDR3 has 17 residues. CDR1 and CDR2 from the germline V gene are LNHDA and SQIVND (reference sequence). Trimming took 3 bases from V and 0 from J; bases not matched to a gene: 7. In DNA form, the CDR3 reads TGTGCCAGTAGTATGACCGGGACAGCCACAACTAATGAAAAACTGTTTTTT. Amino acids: CASSMTGTATTNEKLFF.

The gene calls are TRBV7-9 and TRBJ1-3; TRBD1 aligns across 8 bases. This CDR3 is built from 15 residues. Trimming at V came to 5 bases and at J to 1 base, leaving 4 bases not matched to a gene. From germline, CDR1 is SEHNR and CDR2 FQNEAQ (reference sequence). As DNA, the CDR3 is TGTGCCAGCAGCCCTCGGACAGGGTCTGGAAACACCATATATTTT. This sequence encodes CASSPRTGSGNTIYF.

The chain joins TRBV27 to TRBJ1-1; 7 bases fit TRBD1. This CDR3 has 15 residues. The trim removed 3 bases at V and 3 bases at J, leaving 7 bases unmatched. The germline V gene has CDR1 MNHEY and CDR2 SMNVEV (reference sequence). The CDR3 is CASSLVRGLDTEAFF. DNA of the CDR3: TGTGCCAGCAGTTTGGTCAGGGGGTTGGACACTGAAGCTTTCTTT.

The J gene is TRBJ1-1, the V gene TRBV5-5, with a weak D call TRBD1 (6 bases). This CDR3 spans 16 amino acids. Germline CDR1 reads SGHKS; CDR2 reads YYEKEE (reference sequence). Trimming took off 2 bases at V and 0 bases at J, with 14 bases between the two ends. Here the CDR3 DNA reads TGTGCCAGCAGCTTAAGCGGGGGCGTCATGAACACTGAAGCTTTCTTT. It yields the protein CASSLSGGVMNTEAFF.

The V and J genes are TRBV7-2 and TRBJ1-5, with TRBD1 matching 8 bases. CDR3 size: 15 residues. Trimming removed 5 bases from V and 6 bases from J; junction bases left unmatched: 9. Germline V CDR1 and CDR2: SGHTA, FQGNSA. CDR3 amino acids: CASSPRDRGGQPQHF. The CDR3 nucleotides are TGTGCCAGCAGCCCCAGAGACAGGGGAGGTCAGCCCCAGCATTTT.

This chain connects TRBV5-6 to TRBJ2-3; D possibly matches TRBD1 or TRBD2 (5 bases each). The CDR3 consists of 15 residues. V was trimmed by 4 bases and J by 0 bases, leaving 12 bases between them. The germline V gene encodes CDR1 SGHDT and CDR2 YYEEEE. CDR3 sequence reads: CASSLDWGSTDTQYF. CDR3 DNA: TGTGCCAGCAGCCTGGATTGGGGGAGCACAGATACGCAGTATTTT.

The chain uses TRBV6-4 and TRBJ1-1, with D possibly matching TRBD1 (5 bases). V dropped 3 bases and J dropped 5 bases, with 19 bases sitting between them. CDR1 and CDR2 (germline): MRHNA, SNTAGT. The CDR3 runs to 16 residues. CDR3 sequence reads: CASSETALGRYTEAFF. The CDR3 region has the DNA TGTGCCAGCAGTGAGACAGCCCTGGGGAGATATACTGAAGCTTTCTTT.

Here the CDR3 DNA reads TGTGCCAGCAGCCAAGATCTAAGGGGGGGCACAGATACGCAGTATTTT. The encoded protein is CASSQDLRGGTDTQYF. The rearrangement links TRBV14 to TRBJ2-3; D is possibly TRBD1 or TRBD2 (6 bases each). Between the trimmed V and J ends, which lost 0 bases and 1 base, there was a span of 11 bases. The CDR3 covers 16 residues. Germline CDR1 is SGHDN and CDR2 is FVKESK.

The CDR3 protein is CSTWASYGYTF. The CDR3 nucleotides read TGCAGTACATGGGCGAGCTATGGCTACACCTTC. The V call is TRBV29-1, the J call TRBJ1-2; no clear D gene. CDR3 length: 11 residues. The V gene's germline CDR1 is SQVTM and CDR2 ANQGSEA.

The CDR3 sequence: CASSSTGEGYEQYF. The CDR3 bases are TGTGCCAGCAGTTCGACAGGGGAAGGCTACGAGCAGTACTTC. The rearrangement joins TRBV27 to TRBJ2-7; the match to TRBD1 covers 8 bases. Per the germline V gene, CDR1 is MNHEY and CDR2 is SMNVEV (reference sequence). The CDR3 runs 14 residues. Trimming cost V 4 bases and J 3 bases; bases outside gene matches: 5.

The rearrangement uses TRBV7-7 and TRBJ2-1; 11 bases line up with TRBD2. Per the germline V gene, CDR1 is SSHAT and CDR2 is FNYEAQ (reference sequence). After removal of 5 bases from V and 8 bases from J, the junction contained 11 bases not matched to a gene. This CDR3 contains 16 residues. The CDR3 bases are TGTGCCAGCAGCCGGAGACTAGCGGGGAGTGGCGATGAGCAGTTCTTC. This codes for CASSRRLAGSGDEQFF.

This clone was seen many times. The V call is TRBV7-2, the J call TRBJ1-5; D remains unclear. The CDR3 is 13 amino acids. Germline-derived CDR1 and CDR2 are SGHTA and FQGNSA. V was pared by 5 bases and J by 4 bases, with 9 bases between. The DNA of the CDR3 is TGTGCCAGCAGCCAAACGGGGAATCAGCCCCAGCATTTT. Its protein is CASSQTGNQPQHF.

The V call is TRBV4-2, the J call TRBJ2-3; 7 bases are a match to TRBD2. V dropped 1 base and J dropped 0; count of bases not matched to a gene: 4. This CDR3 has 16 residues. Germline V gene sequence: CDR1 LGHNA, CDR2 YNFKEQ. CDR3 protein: CASSQVRETSTDTQYF. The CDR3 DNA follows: TGTGCCAGCAGCCAAGTGCGGGAGACTAGCACAGATACGCAGTATTTT.

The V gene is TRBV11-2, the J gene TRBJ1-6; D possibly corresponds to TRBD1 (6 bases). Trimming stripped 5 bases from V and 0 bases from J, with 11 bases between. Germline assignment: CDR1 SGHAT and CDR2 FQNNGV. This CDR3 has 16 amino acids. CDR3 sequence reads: CASSLTGSSYNSPLHF. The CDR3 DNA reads TGTGCCAGCAGCCTGACAGGTTCCTCCTATAATTCACCCCTCCACTTT.

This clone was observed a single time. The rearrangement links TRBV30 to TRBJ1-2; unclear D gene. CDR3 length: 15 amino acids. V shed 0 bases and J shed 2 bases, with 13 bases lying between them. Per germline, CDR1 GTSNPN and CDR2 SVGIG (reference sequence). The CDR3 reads CAWSVSGDGNYGYTF. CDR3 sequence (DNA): TGTGCCTGGAGTGTATCTGGGGATGGGAACTATGGCTACACCTTC.

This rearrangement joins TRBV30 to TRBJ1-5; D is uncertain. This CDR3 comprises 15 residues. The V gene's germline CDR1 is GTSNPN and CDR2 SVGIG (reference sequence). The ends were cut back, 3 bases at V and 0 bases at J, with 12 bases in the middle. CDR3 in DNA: TGTGCCTGGAGCCCTGGTTTTGGTAGCAATCAGCCCCAGCATTTT. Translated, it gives CAWSPGFGSNQPQHF.

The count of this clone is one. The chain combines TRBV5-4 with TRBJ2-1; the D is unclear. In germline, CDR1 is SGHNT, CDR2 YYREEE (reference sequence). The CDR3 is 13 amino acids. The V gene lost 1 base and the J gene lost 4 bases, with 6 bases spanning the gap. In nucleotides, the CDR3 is TGTGCCAGCAGCTTGACAAGTTACAATGAGCAGTTCTTC. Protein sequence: CASSLTSYNEQFF.

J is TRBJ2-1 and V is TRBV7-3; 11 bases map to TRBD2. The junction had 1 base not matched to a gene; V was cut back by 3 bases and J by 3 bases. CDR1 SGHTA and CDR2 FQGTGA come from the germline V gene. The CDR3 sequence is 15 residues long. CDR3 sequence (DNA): TGTGCCAGCAGCTTCGGGACTAGCGGCTACAATGAGCAGTTCTTC. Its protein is CASSFGTSGYNEQFF. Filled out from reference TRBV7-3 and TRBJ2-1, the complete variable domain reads GAGVSQTPSNKVTEKGKYVELRCDPISGHTALYWYRQSLGQGPEFLIYFQGTGAADDSGLPNDRFFAVRPEGSVSTLKIQRTERGDSAVYLCASSFGTSGYNEQFFGPGTRLTVL.

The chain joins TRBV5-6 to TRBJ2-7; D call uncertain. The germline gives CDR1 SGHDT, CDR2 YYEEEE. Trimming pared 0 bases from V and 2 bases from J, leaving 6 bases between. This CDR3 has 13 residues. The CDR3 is CASSLAATYEQYF. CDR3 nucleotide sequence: TGTGCCAGCAGCTTGGCGGCCACCTACGAGCAGTACTTC. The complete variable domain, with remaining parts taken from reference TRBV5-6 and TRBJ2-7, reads DAGVTQSPTHLIKTRGQQVTLRCSPKSGHDTVSWYQQALGQGPQFIFQYYEEEERQRGNFPDRFSGHQFPNYSSELNVNALLLGDSALYLCASSLAATYEQYFGPGTRLTVT.

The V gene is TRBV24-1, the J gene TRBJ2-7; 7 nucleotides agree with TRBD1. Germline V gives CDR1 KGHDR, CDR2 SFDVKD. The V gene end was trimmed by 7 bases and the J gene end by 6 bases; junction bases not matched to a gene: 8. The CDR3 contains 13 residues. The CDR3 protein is CATSTRQGSEQYF. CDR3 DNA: TGTGCCACCAGCACCCGACAGGGCTCCGAGCAGTACTTC.

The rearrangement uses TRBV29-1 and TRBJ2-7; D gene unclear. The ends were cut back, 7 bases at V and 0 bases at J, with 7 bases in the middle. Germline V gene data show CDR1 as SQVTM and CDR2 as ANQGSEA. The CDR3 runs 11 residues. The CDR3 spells CSAESSYEQYF. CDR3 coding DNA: TGCAGCGCCGAGAGCTCCTACGAGCAGTACTTC.

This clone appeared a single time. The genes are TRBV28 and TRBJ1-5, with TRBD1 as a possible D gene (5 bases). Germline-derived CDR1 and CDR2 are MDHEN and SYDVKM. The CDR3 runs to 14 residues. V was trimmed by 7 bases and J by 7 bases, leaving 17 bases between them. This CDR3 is CASTIRRARQPQHF. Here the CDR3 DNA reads TGTGCCAGCACCATTCGCAGGGCAAGGCAGCCCCAGCATTTT.

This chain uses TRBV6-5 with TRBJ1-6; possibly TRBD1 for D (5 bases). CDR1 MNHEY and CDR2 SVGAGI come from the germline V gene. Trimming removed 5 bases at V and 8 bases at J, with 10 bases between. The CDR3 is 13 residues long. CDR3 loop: CASSSRVDSPLHF. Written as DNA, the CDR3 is TGTGCCAGCAGTAGCAGGGTTGATTCACCCCTCCACTTT.

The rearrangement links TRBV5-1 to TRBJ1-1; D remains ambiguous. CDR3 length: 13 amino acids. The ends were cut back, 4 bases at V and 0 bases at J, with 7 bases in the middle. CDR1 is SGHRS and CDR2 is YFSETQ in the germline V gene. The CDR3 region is CASSGRMNTEAFF. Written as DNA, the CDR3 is TGCGCCAGCAGCGGGAGAATGAACACTGAAGCTTTCTTT.

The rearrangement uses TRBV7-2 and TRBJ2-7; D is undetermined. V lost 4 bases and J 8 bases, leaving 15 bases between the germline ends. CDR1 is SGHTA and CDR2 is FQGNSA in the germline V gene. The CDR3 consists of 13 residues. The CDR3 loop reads CASSSVVSGKQYF. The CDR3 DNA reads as TGTGCCAGCAGCTCGGTAGTATCCGGCAAGCAGTACTTC.

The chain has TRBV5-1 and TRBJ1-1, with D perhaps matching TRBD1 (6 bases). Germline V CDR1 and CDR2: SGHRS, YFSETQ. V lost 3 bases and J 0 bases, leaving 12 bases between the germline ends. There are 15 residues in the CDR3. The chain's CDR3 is CASSSLQGMNTEAFF. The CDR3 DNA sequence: TGCGCCAGCAGCTCCCTACAGGGTATGAACACTGAAGCTTTCTTT.